This T cell receptor (beta chain) is drawn from a study of T cells in Graves' hyperthyroidism and ophthalmopathy. The CDR3 runs to 15 residues. Germline lookup yields CDR1 SGDLS and CDR2 YYNGEE. Deletions cut 0 bases from V and 4 bases from J, with 13 bases between. RNA transcripts provided the source from which TCR beta CDR3 regions were amplified. The TCR CDR3 was amplified in a first-round RT-PCR using the HTBI primer set. TCRdb re-analysed the multiplex PCR reads in MiXCR, keeping a single row per CDR3 protein. The data contain some 250,000 distinct CDR3 sequences, roughly 14% of them singletons. The J gene is TRBJ1-1, the V gene TRBV9, with D perhaps matching TRBD1 (6 bases). The TCR originated in a woman between 40 and 55 years old with Graves' hyperthyroidism that later progressed to Graves' ophthalmopathy. The sample taken for sequencing was blood. The CDR3 region is CASSVGYRETTEAFF. The CDR3 nucleotides read TGTGCCAGCAGCGTAGGGTACAGGGAGACCACTGAAGCTTTCTTT.